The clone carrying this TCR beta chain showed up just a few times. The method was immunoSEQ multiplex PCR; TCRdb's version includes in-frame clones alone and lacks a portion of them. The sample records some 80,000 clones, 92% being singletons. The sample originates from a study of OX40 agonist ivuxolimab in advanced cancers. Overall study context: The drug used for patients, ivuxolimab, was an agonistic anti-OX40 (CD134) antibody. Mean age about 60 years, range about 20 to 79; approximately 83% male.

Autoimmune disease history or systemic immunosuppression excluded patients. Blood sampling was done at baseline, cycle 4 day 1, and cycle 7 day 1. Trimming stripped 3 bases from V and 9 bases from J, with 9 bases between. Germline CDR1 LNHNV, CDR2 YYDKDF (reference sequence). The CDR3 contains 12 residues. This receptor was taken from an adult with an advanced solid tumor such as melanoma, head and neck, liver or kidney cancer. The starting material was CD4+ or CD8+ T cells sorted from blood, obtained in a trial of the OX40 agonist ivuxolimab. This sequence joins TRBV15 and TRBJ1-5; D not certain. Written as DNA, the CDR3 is TGTGCCACCAGCAGGGCCCTGGGGCCCCAGCATTTT. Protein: CATSRALGPQHF.